This TCR beta chain was profiled in a study of cytomegalovirus exposure and HLA in healthy donors (TCRdb year 2017). The study in broad terms: An earlier analysis of approximately 600 of the donors reported about 250 Gb of sequence data and some 100 million unique TCR beta sequences from some 180 million T cells. A few DR-DQ haplotypes were treated as single units for association and clustering because of strong linkage in the cohort. Typing coverage differed by locus: A, B, C, DRB1 and DQB1 were typed in about 629-630 donors, DQA1 in 500 to 550, DPA1 in 606, and DPB1 in roughly 450. An early release covering approximately 600 HLA-typed donors comprised 250 to 350 gigabases of sequencing data and 85 million or so unique TCR sequences. Rather than using new phenotypic data, the later analysis identified candidate immune exposures from TCR beta sequences and from how often those sequences occurred across donors. The study used immunosequencing to profile the T cell repertoires of several hundred subjects and linked those repertoires to cytomegalovirus serostatus. Among the roughly 400 genotyped donors, around 81% belonged to the genetic ancestry cluster associated with self-reported Caucasian donors. In addition to the first cohort of several hundred subjects, a separate validation cohort of around 110 different subjects was used. Donor age, sex, ethnicity and CMV serostatus were compiled alongside the repertoire data. Both class I and class II loci were covered by HLA typing, at four-digit resolution. To predict cytomegalovirus infection status, the study combined high-throughput TCR immunosequencing, statistical association of individual TCRs with disease status, and machine learning. A later analysis re-analyzed previously published TCR beta repertoires from about 600 donors and added high-resolution HLA genotyping to study TCR occurrence patterns. A later genetic analysis took genome-wide SNP genotypes for 398 of the 666 donors and used that subset as a discovery cohort. Among a few hundred genotyped donors of the cohort, an average of around 240,000 unique TCR beta nucleotide sequences were sequenced per donor, roughly a sixth of them non-productive. The study was designed to test whether signatures of past pathogen exposure could be identified by cataloging public T cell receptors. In an earlier analysis of a few hundred of the donors, high-throughput TCR beta sequencing was used to judge whether each TCR beta V gene segment behaved as functional or pseudogenic. Every repertoire in the discovery cohort had been generated on one and the same sequencing platform.

General conclusions and limits of the study: For the cohort, immune exposure information was limited to CMV serostatus. The study gave a list of about 150 TCR beta chains associated with cytomegalovirus. When HLA alleles, especially DR and DQ, strongly co-occurred, TCR associations were difficult to assign to individual alleles. A later analysis associated about 18,000 TCR beta sequences with specific HLA alleles at a false discovery rate of 0.05. The sequencing pipeline was judged likely to have produced a cluster of highly shared sequence variants as a technical artifact. Because some donors lacked HLA typing at each locus, the association tests relied only on the typed subset. The authors suggested that the approach could potentially be extended to other disease states and immunological phenotypes. Because counts were too low, roughly 18 rarely observed V segments, including chromosome 9 orphons, were left out of the earlier analysis of 587 of the donors. A further reported finding was that TCR beta sequences accurately predicted the HLA-A and HLA-B alleles for most subjects in the first cohort. Most TCR sequences were observed very rarely across donors, whereas some public TCRs were present in many individuals. In both the original and validation cohorts, the classifier was reported to diagnose cytomegalovirus status with high specificity and sensitivity. Several of the top co-occurrence clusters appeared to be linked to parvovirus B19, influenza, CMV and Epstein-Barr virus, according to a later analysis. Broadly in line with IMGT annotations, most TCR beta V segments showed up in productive rearrangements about 90% or about 30% of the time in an earlier analysis of 587 of the donors. Compared with equally common non-associated chains, HLA-associated TCR beta chains in a later analysis were more clonally expanded and had lower generation probabilities. Correlated functional status among segregating V segments might be attributable to linkage disequilibrium, but an unknown experimental factor could not be ruled out. A few of the identified cytomegalovirus-associated TCR beta chains were confirmed in vitro to be specific for cytomegalovirus antigens. Presence/absence analyses assumed roughly uniform sequencing depth across donors, an assumption that may not hold. In a later analysis, most CMV-associated TCR beta chains were found to appear HLA-restricted, with HLA associations seemingly driven largely by CMV exposure. A later analysis found that TCR association rates varied across HLA loci, with DRB1 alleles showing the most associated TCRs and HLA-C alleles the fewest. In a later genetic analysis, fewer N-insertions in productive TCRs were reported among donors in an Asian-associated ancestry cluster than the roughly 700-donor mean. In this cohort, only TCR beta chains were sequenced, and detectable features were limited by the absence of alpha or paired-chain data. Some IMGT-functional V segments, including TRBV6-2 and TRBV6-3, could not be told apart with the 87-base-pair reads, so those segments were excluded. A later genetic analysis associated a missense DCLRE1C variant with V-gene and J-gene trimming of TCR beta chains, and an independent cohort replicated the association.

There are 17 amino acids in the CDR3, from cysteine to phenylalanine inclusive. Only CDR3 DNA is held: 51 bases, read in frame from base 1. The cohort comprised around 700 healthy bone marrow donors. At the time of sampling, all cohort members were nominally healthy, though unrecorded immune exposures were likely present. The donor was CMV seronegative and belonged to the group of 352 seronegative cohort members. Each donor provided a peripheral blood sample, and peripheral blood mononuclear cells were used for TCR beta sequencing. Genomic DNA extraction from the blood cell samples was performed with the Qiagen DNeasy Blood Extraction Kit. With regard to this clone: Its antigen is currently not known. Per-nucleotide qualities are absent, and no much larger clonotype sits a single base away.

Libraries were built with the immunoSEQ multiplex PCR assay. A mixture of 60 forward primers for TCR Vbeta segments and 13 reverse primers for TCR Jbeta segments was used in the multiplex PCR. The CDR3 region of rearranged TCR beta genes was amplified from genomic DNA by a multiplex PCR assay. The Illumina HiSeq System was used to sequence the amplified TCR beta libraries as 87-base-pair reads. Turning to the authors' computational methods: Across the 600 to 700 repertoires, a later analysis counted about 81 million unique TCR beta chains, around 11 million of which were shared by at least two donors. A nearest-neighbor algorithm error-corrected the raw reads and collapsed the reads into unique sequences, merging closely related sequences to remove PCR and sequencing errors. Alignment of CDR3 sequences to IMGT reference sequences was used to assign V, D and J gene segments. For a sequence to be retained, a match of at least six nucleotides to both a V gene segment and a J gene segment was required. Rearrangements were called productive when the CDR3 lacked stop codons and stayed in frame with V and J; all others were non-productive. Following IMGT convention, CDR3 was defined as the stretch from the second conserved V-encoded cysteine to the conserved J-encoded phenylalanine. In an earlier analysis of around 540 of the donors, sequences lacking an unambiguous match to a single V gene segment were excluded. An earlier analysis of approximately 590 of the donors called V segments functional above 56.7% productive rearrangements and segregating when the between-donor standard deviation exceeded 5%. A statistical classification framework was developed to diagnose cytomegalovirus status using the catalog of TCR beta chain sequences. In a later analysis, V and J genes were assigned by comparing TCR nucleotide sequences against IMGT/GENE-DB human TR gene sequences. Using the TCRdist pipeline, a later analysis assigned CDR3 sequences along with most-parsimonious VDJ recombination scenarios. In a later analysis, each TCR beta chain was defined by its CDR3 amino acid sequence together with its V-gene family, and reads lacking a unique V-gene family were excluded. To address suspected cross-contamination and a sequencing artifact, a later analysis removed 550 to 750 highly shared, low-generation-probability nucleotide sequences. In a later analysis, a clonal expansion index for each public chain was calculated from normalized within-repertoire ranks of inferred template counts. Generation probabilities in a later analysis came from a VDJ recombination model fitted to out-of-frame rearrangements, and those results were checked against IGoR. In a later analysis, hypergeometric tests were used to score TCR-TCR, TCR-HLA and TCR-CMV co-occurrence, with a repertoire-size bias correction applied to TCR pairs. A later analysis estimated false discovery rates by permuting HLA or CMV assignments 20 times. In a later analysis, co-occurring TCRs were grouped using DBSCAN, with TCRdist sequence similarity added in when clustering inside HLA-allele-positive subsets. Co-occurrence clustering excluded repertoires with fewer than 30,000 or more than 120,000 public chains, plus five with anomalous nucleotide sharing. As stored in TCRdb, this immuneACCESS dataset retains in-frame rearrangements with V and J assigned. A fraction of the clones does not appear; measured against another copy, unresolved V genes explain less than half of the discrepancy, and the remainder lacks a known reason. That table is the source of V, J and clone size, and D and trimming were worked out from the DNA. Here the sample has 99,000 or so clones; approximately 72% occur a single time. In total, the top ten clones hold roughly 1.9% of the sample.

The sequence came from a man younger than 45 in good health and CMV-seronegative. The sequence joins TRBV1 to TRBJ2-3; the table's D gene call, TRBD2, was not cross checked with the DNA. TRBV1 is a known pseudogene. The sequencing sample was made of PBMCs. The nucleotide sequence is TGCACCAGCAGCCAAGATCTCGGGGGACCACGCACAGATACGCAGTATTTT. This is translated as CTSSQDLGGPRTDTQYF.